This is a list of T cell receptor beta chains from one sample in a study of cytomegalovirus exposure and HLA in healthy donors. The assay was immunoSEQ multiplex PCR, and TCRdb's table has in-frame clones only and misses some. The sample consists of about 140,000 clones, about three quarters of them appearing once. The source material was PBMCs. These receptors all stem from a woman aged 25 to 45 in good health and CMV-seronegative. Both conserved end residues are part of each CDR3.

TRBJ1-5 TRBV6-5 CASSPGTAIQPQHF
TRBJ2-2 TRBV9 CASSVLGAGGRDTGELFF
TRBJ2-3 TRBV5-1 CASSLTGPQPRRDTQYF
TRBJ2-2 TRBV27 CASSLVPKAGGELFF
TRBJ1-2 TRBV5-6 CASSGGTDNYGYTF
TRBJ2-7 TRBV11-2 CASSSEEVAYEQYF
TRBJ1-1 TRBV7-3 CASSSPEGGTTAFF
TRBJ2-5 TRBV11-2 CASSRGGVETQYF
TRBJ1-6 TRBV5-6 CASSLSRGQGIPNSPLHF
TRBJ2-5 TRBV18 CASSPSRGGETQYF
TRBJ2-7 TRBV6-1 CASGQGHEQYF
TRBJ2-7 TRBV28 CASSLRGAPLYEQYF
TRBJ2-5 TRBV6-5 CASSYSKGTGHETQYF
TRBJ1-2 TRBV6-6 CASSYSSGPPYGYTF
TRBJ2-5 TRBV10-3 CAISDPSGGAQETQYF
TRBJ2-2 TRBV2 CASRGLINTGELFF
TRBJ1-6 TRBV2 CASRDRANSPLHF
TRBJ1-3 TRBV9 CASSAIPSGNTIYF
TRBJ2-3 TRBV7-6 CASSQPGRADTQYF
TRBJ1-1 TRBV11-2 CASSDTGGPRTEAFF
TRBJ2-7 TRBV7-6 CASSLVGGQGADDEQYF
TRBJ2-5 TRBV19 CANRQSFPETQYF
TRBJ2-3 TRBV15 CATSRSGTDDTDTQYF
TRBJ1-1 TRBV6-6 CASNDELNTEAFF
TRBJ1-1 TRBV7-2 CASSSSLHTEAFF
TRBJ1-2 TRBV28 CASSSPGGAGYGYTF
TRBJ1-2 TRBV19 CASSPRHASSPYGYTF
TRBJ1-1 TRBV11-3 CASSAGQGNTEAFF
TRBJ1-1 TRBV5-5 CASSLYYRVGTEAFF
TRBJ2-7 TRBV9 CASSQETGGNYEQYF
TRBJ1-2 TRBV5-4 CASSYDRDHLGYGYTF
TRBJ2-1 TRBV5-1 CASSLVTSGGANEQFF
TRBJ2-4 TRBV6-4 CASSGLAAILAKNIQYF
TRBJ2-1 TRBV7-2 CASSSGYYNEQFF
TRBJ2-2 TRBV27 CASSFRTSTFNTGELFF
TRBJ1-2 TRBV25-1 CASSEPGKVFAGYTF
TRBJ2-7 TRBV5-1 CASSSRLAGDGGQYF
TRBJ2-3 TRBV9 CASSPDSVSTDTQYF
TRBJ1-4 TRBV5-1 CASSSGASQEKLFF